The 27 T cell receptor beta chains listed next were all sequenced from one sample in a study of cytomegalovirus exposure and HLA in healthy donors. PCR used 60 Vbeta primers and 13 Jbeta primers. Produced via immunoSEQ multiplex PCR; TCRdb's table is partial and in-frame only. The sample includes about 120,000 clones, more than 75% seen only once; the top ten take 9.5% to 13%. The source material was PBMCs. The origin of the receptors is a man under 40 in good health and CMV-seropositive.

CDR3 sequence reads: CASSSSGTSLGWDEQFF. As DNA, the CDR3 is TGTGCCAGCAGCTCTTCCGGGACTAGTCTGGGTTGGGATGAGCAGTTCTTC. V usage is TRBV13 and J usage is TRBJ2-1, with 8 nucleotides matching TRBD2. Losses at the gene ends were 4 bases for V and 8 bases for J; bases not matched to a gene: 16. Germline lookup yields CDR1 PRHDT and CDR2 FYEKMQ (reference sequence). The length of the CDR3 is 17 residues.

V is TRBV27 and J is TRBJ2-7; 8 bases map to TRBD1. This CDR3 has 14 amino acids. V trimming: 5 bases; J trimming: 0 bases; junction bases outside the gene matches: 3. Germline V gene lookup returns CDR1 MNHEY and CDR2 SMNVEV (reference sequence). CDR3 sequence reads: CASSRTGSSYEQYF. The CDR3 bases are TGTGCCAGCAGTCGGACAGGGAGCTCCTACGAGCAGTACTTC.

The J gene is TRBJ2-4, the V gene TRBV10-2, with 10 bases identical to TRBD1. CDR3 length: 16 amino acids. V was clipped by 6 bases and J by 0 bases; unmatched bases: 5. The germline V gene encodes CDR1 WSHSY and CDR2 SAAADI. The CDR3 coding sequence is TGCGCCAGCAGGGGACAGGGGCGTCAAGCCAAAAACATTCAGTACTTC. It specifies CASRGQGRQAKNIQYF.

The chain combines TRBV4-1 with TRBJ2-2; TRBD2 aligns across 8 bases. The V gene end was trimmed by 1 base and the J gene end by 0 bases; junction bases not matched to a gene: 13. Germline CDR1 and CDR2: MGHRA and YSYEKL. The CDR3 is 20 amino acids. The chain's CDR3 is CASSQVLTEYGGANTGELFF. The CDR3, as DNA: TGCGCCAGCAGCCAAGTTCTCACCGAATACGGGGGGGCGAACACCGGGGAGCTGTTTTTT.

In regard to this clone: One junction end disagrees with the germline gene, perhaps due to a read error. The chain joins TRBV11-2 to TRBJ2-3; D uncertain. The germline gives CDR1 SGHAT, CDR2 FQNNGV. There are 16 residues in the CDR3. CDR3 nucleotide sequence: TGTTCCAGCAGCGCCGGAGCGACCCCTAGCACAGATACGCAGTATTTT. It is translated as CSSSAGATPSTDTQYF.

The gene calls are TRBV6-1 and TRBJ2-7; TRBD2 agrees at 8 bases. V shed 4 bases and J 4 bases; nucleotides not matched to a gene: 6. Germline CDR1 MNHNS, CDR2 SASEGT. CDR3 length: 14 amino acids. CDR3 nucleotide sequence: TGTGCCAGCAGTGCCCTAGCGGGCCCTTACGAGCAGTACTTC. Amino acid sequence: CASSALAGPYEQYF.

The rearrangement links TRBV2 to TRBJ1-5; D is possibly TRBD1 (5 bases). The CDR3 is 15 residues long. V was pared by 5 bases and J by 7 bases, with 18 bases between. Germline V CDR1 and CDR2: SNHLY, FYNNEI. The CDR3, as DNA: TGTGCCAGCAGTCCTCTCGAGGTGGGGGGGCAGCCCCAGCATTTT. Translated, it gives CASSPLEVGGQPQHF.

The rearrangement links TRBV9 to TRBJ2-3; D call uncertain. Germline V gene data show CDR1 as SGDLS and CDR2 as YYNGEE. V lost 3 bases and J 1 base, leaving 6 bases between the germline ends. This CDR3 region has 13 residues. The CDR3 coding sequence is TGTGCCAGCAGCGCCCGCGGCACAGATACGCAGTATTTT. Encoded protein: CASSARGTDTQYF.

A note on this clone: The same CDR3 arises from other DNA sequences in this sample as well. The gene calls are TRBV6-6 and TRBJ2-1; TRBD2 matches at 11 bases. The V segment lost 5 bases and the J segment 4 bases; nucleotides outside the gene matches: 1. This CDR3 has 14 residues. Germline assignment: CDR1 MNHNY and CDR2 SVGAGI (reference sequence). The CDR3 region is CASSGTSGYNEQFF. The CDR3 DNA is TGTGCCAGCAGTGGGACTAGCGGTTACAATGAGCAGTTCTTC.

This rearrangement joins TRBV5-6 to TRBJ2-5, with a weak D call TRBD2 (6 bases). CDR1 and CDR2 (germline): SGHDT, YYEEEE. This CDR3 is built from 16 residues. V lost 1 base and J 2 bases, leaving 15 bases between the germline ends. DNA of the CDR3: TGTGCCAGCAGCTTGCAGCGTCGGGGGTGGCAAGAGACCCAGTACTTC. Translation gives CASSLQRRGWQETQYF.

This clone has more than one count but fewer than ten. The gene calls are TRBV5-6 and TRBJ2-3; 10 bases are shared with TRBD2. The germline CDR1 and CDR2 sequences are SGHDT and YYEEEE. The junction had 4 bases not matched to a gene; V was cut back by 3 bases and J by 0 bases. The CDR3 is made up of 16 amino acids. CDR3: CASSSWTSGSTDTQYF. The CDR3 region has the DNA TGTGCCAGCAGCTCCTGGACTAGCGGAAGCACAGATACGCAGTATTTT.

This clone was counted a few times. The chain employs TRBV19 and TRBJ2-1; 14 positions match TRBD2. The CDR3 extends over 19 amino acids. Germline CDR1 is LNHDA and CDR2 is SQIVND (reference sequence). V dropped 2 bases and J dropped 0; count of bases not matched to a gene: 6. The CDR3 here is CASSISGLAGDNSYNEQFF. The CDR3 nucleotides read TGTGCCAGTAGTATATCGGGACTAGCGGGAGACAACTCCTACAATGAGCAGTTCTTC.

The CDR3 region is CASSRGQPTEAFF. The CDR3 nucleotides read TGTGCCAGCAGTCGAGGACAGCCGACTGAAGCTTTCTTT. The chain recombines TRBV27 with TRBJ1-1; a possible D gene is TRBD1 (6 bases). The length of the CDR3 is 13 residues. Germline CDR1 is MNHEY and CDR2 is SMNVEV (reference sequence). The V end was cut by 5 bases, the J end by 5 bases, with 12 bases between.

The V gene is TRBV6-5, the J gene TRBJ1-1; D not resolved. V was pared by 6 bases and J by 8 bases, with 13 bases between. The CDR3 sequence is 12 residues long. Germline CDR1 is MNHEY and CDR2 is SVGAGI. The CDR3 nucleotides read TGTGCCAGCAGAGACTTTAGGAGGGAAGCTTTCTTT. As protein: CASRDFRREAFF.

V usage is TRBV29-1 and J usage is TRBJ2-1; TRBD2 is a possible D gene (5 bases). Germline V gives CDR1 SQVTM, CDR2 ANQGSEA. The V end lost 7 bases, the J end lost 9 bases, and 19 bases lay between the germline ends. This CDR3 region has 13 residues. CDR3 protein: CSAPGLRRAEQFF. In DNA, the CDR3 is TGCAGCGCCCCTGGACTCCGCCGGGCTGAGCAGTTCTTC.

The genes are TRBV27 and TRBJ1-2; D perhaps matches TRBD1 (6 bases). This CDR3 region has 14 residues. Germline-derived CDR1 and CDR2 are MNHEY and SMNVEV (reference sequence). Between the trimmed V and J ends, which lost 4 bases and 4 bases, there was a span of 13 bases. CDR3 sequence (DNA): TGTGCCAGCAGTTCTGGGGGCTTTACCTATGGCTACACCTTC. This sequence encodes CASSSGGFTYGYTF.

The genes are TRBV28 and TRBJ1-1; D gene ambiguous. CDR3 length: 11 amino acids. The germline V gene has CDR1 MDHEN and CDR2 SYDVKM. Trimming stripped 3 bases from V and 6 bases from J, with 5 bases between. The CDR3: CASSLRSEAFF. In DNA, the CDR3 is TGTGCCAGCAGTTTGCGCTCTGAAGCTTTCTTT.

The rearrangement links TRBV25-1 to TRBJ2-4; D uncertain. The CDR3 consists of 15 residues. Germline V CDR1 and CDR2: MGHDK, SYGVNS. Trimming took off 6 bases at V and 4 bases at J, with 16 bases between the two ends. The CDR3 DNA reads as TGTGCCAGCAGCCCCCATATCGGCGGAAAAAACATTCAGTACTTC. Amino acids: CASSPHIGGKNIQYF.

This rearrangement joins TRBV11-2 to TRBJ1-2; 7 bases line up with TRBD1. This CDR3 is built from 15 residues. Germline V gene data show CDR1 as SGHAT and CDR2 as FQNNGV. After removal of 3 bases from V and 0 bases from J, the junction contained 4 bases not matched to a gene. CDR3 region: CASSFTGAANYGYTF. CDR3 nucleotide sequence: TGTGCCAGCAGCTTCACAGGGGCAGCTAACTATGGCTACACCTTC. The complete variable domain, with remaining parts taken from reference TRBV11-2 and TRBJ1-2, reads EAGVAQSPRYKIIEKRQSVAFWCNPISGHATLYWYQQILGQGPKLLIQFQNNGVVDDSQLPKDRFSAERLKGVDSTLKIQPAKLEDSAVYLCASSFTGAANYGYTFGSGTRLTVV.

V gene TRBV5-1 combines with J gene TRBJ2-7; 11 nucleotides match TRBD2. J was trimmed by 2 bases and V by 4 bases; bases with no gene match: 8. CDR1 is SGHRS, CDR2 YFSETQ, per germline. This CDR3 spans 16 amino acids. The chain's CDR3 is CASSTGTSGRPYEQYF. The CDR3 coding sequence is TGCGCCAGCAGCACTGGGACTAGCGGAAGACCCTACGAGCAGTACTTC.

The V and J genes are TRBV7-3 and TRBJ2-7, with a tentative D call TRBD2 (5 bases). The CDR3 spans 14 residues. Germline V gives CDR1 SGHTA, CDR2 FQGTGA. V was clipped by 5 bases and J by 6 bases, with 17 bases between them. This chain's CDR3 is CASSPQPGGGEQYF. For the CDR3, the DNA is TGTGCCAGCAGCCCGCAACCAGGTGGAGGCGAGCAGTACTTC.

The chain links TRBV4-2 to TRBJ2-7; 7 bases are a match to TRBD2. Germline CDR1 reads LGHNA; CDR2 reads YNFKEQ. This CDR3 has 17 residues. J lost 3 bases, V lost 1 base, and 12 bases had no gene match. The CDR3, as DNA: TGTGCCAGCAGCCAAGTTAAGGGAGGCGGGAGTATCTACGAGCAGTACTTC. It specifies CASSQVKGGGSIYEQYF.

As DNA, the CDR3 is TGTGCCAGCAGTTTCCCAGGGACTAGCGCCTACAATGAGCAGTTCTTC. It is translated as CASSFPGTSAYNEQFF. This sequence joins TRBV7-6 and TRBJ2-1, with 10 bases fitting TRBD2. This CDR3 is 16 amino acids long. Germline CDR1 is SGHVS and CDR2 is FNYEAQ. V was clipped by 6 bases and J by 2 bases; unmatched bases: 7.

Only a few counts were recorded for this clone. This chain connects TRBV28 to TRBJ2-1, with 9 bases lining up with TRBD2. Unmatched junction bases numbered 5, after V lost 5 bases and J lost 3 bases. Germline-derived CDR1 and CDR2 are MDHEN and SYDVKM. This CDR3 region has 15 residues. The CDR3 sequence is CASSMGTSNYNEQFF. CDR3 bases: TGTGCCAGCAGTATGGGGACTAGCAACTACAATGAGCAGTTCTTC.

The chain joins TRBV28 to TRBJ2-1, with D possibly TRBD2 on 6 matching bases. Germline assignment: CDR1 MDHEN and CDR2 SYDVKM. The CDR3 runs to 12 residues. Trimming pared 2 bases from V and 7 bases from J, leaving 6 bases between. CDR3 sequence (DNA): TGTGCCAGCAGTTTAGGAGGGAATGAGCAGTTCTTC. Amino acid sequence: CASSLGGNEQFF. Based on the CDR3 plus reference TRBV28 and TRBJ2-1, the full variable domain is DVKVTQSSRYLVKRTGEKVFLECVQDMDHENMFWYRQDPGLGLRLIYFSYDVKMKEKGDIPEGYSVSREKKERFSLILESASTNQTSMYLCASSLGGNEQFFGPGTRLTVL.

This chain connects TRBV5-1 to TRBJ2-3; D is unclear. This CDR3 has 13 amino acids. The V gene's germline CDR1 is SGHRS and CDR2 YFSETQ. V lost 5 bases and J lost 2, with 9 bases in between. The DNA for the CDR3 is TGCGCCAGCAGTAGGCAGGACACAGATACGCAGTATTTT. Residues: CASSRQDTDTQYF.

The chain has TRBV21-1 and TRBJ2-5; TRBD1 is the table's D call and was not checked against the DNA. TRBV21-1 is noted as a pseudogene. The CDR3 length is 17 residues. The CDR3 bases are TGTGCCAGCAGGGGCCGCCTCCAGGGGGCTGTAGGGGAGACCCAGTACTTC. Amino acids: CASRGRLQGAVGETQYF.